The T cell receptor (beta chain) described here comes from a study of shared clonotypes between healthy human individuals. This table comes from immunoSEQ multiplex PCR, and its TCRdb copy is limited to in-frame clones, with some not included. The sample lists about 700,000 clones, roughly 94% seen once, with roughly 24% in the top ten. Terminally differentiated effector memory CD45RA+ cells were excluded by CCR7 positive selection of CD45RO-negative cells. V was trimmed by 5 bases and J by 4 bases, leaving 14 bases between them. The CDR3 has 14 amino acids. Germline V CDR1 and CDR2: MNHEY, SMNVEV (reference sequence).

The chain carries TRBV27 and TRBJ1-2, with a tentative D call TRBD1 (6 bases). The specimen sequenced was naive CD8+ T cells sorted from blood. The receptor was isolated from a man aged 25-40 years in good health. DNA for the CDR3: TGTGCCAGCAGTCAAGGGGGGCCGATCTATGGCTACACCTTC. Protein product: CASSQGGPIYGYTF.